This T cell receptor (beta chain) was sequenced in a study of cytotoxic CD8 clonotypes in ibrutinib-treated CLL. Profiled with immunoSEQ multiplex PCR; TCRdb holds only in-frame clones, not every one. The profile covers approximately 200,000 clones, with over 60% appearing a single time and about an eighth taken by the ten largest. This clone was seen more than once but under ten times. Germline V CDR1 and CDR2: SQVTM, ANQGSEA. The CDR3 is 10 amino acids. The junction had 2 bases not matched to a gene; V was cut back by 7 bases and J by 6 bases. V gene TRBV29-1 combines with J gene TRBJ1-2; 7 positions match TRBD1. The clonotype comes from a human donor with chronic lymphocytic leukemia. The sequences come from PBMCs, collected after 24 months of ibrutinib treatment. Written as DNA, the CDR3 is TGCAGCGGTGGGACAGATGGCTACACCTTC. It specifies CSGGTDGYTF.